Included here is one TCR beta chain sequence, with context. Exclusion of a patient resulted from uncontrolled infection, other autoimmune disease, pregnancy or lactation. The entry originates in a study of T cells in Graves' hyperthyroidism and ophthalmopathy. TCR beta CDR3 regions were amplified from RNA. First-round RT-PCR of the TCR CDR3 relied on the HTBI primer set. TCRdb called the multiplex PCR reads again in MiXCR, with one record for every CDR3 protein. In the table there are 300,000 to 450,000 distinct CDR3 sequences, 15% to 20% of which are singletons. CDR1 is SGHRS and CDR2 is YFSETQ in the germline V gene. The CDR3 covers 15 residues. V gave up 4 bases and J gave up 2 bases, with 12 bases separating them.

The rearrangement joins TRBV5-1 to TRBJ2-2; tentatively, D is TRBD1 (5 bases). The sequencing sample was made of blood. This receptor was taken from a woman under 40 with Graves' hyperthyroidism that later progressed to Graves' ophthalmopathy. CDR3 amino acids: CASSHTQGNTGELFF. The DNA of the CDR3 is TGCGCCAGCAGCCACACTCAGGGAAACACCGGGGAGCTGTTTTTT.